Reported below is one TCR beta chain. These data come from a study of blood T cell repertoires in COVID-19. The overall study: Samples came from the United States, Italy and Spain, spanning acute and convalescent COVID-19. From T cells, B-cell-depleted T cells, or PBMCs came the material, which was cDNA or gDNA.

In the source study's methods: Amplification of reference gene primers was used by the study to estimate nucleated cell counts. TCRdb keeps only in-frame clones here, not all; method: immunoSEQ multiplex PCR. V and J calls and clone size follow that table, whereas D and trimming were derived from the DNA. The sample holds about 140,000 clones, roughly 90% seen once. Participant-reported clinical history was the basis for cohort assignment. The V gene's germline CDR1 is MDHEN and CDR2 SYDVKM. The junction had 8 bases not matched to a gene; V was cut back by 6 bases and J by 4 bases. The CDR3 extends over 15 amino acids.

The rearrangement joins TRBV28 to TRBJ1-2; 10 bases match TRBD1. Sequences were obtained from PBMCs or T cells enriched from blood (not recorded which). The receptor's source is a man between 50 and 59 years old who had recovered from COVID-19. For the CDR3, the DNA is TGTGCCAGCAGAATAGACAGGGGGCTCATCTATGGCTACACCTTC. It yields the protein CASRIDRGLIYGYTF.